This entry describes one T cell receptor (beta chain). Its antigen is unknown. Germline trimming cut 5 bases from V and 15 bases from J; bases unmatched to any gene: 10. Germline-derived CDR1 and CDR2 are SGHTA and FQGNSA. This CDR3 spans 14 amino acids. The sample comes from a study of cytomegalovirus exposure and HLA in healthy donors. General observations from the study: Cytomegalovirus association was assigned to about 150 TCR beta chains. For cytomegalovirus status, the classifier reportedly gave diagnoses with high specificity and sensitivity. Usually a TCR sequence was rare, but some public TCRs were found in many donors.

Here immunoSEQ multiplex PCR was the method, and the copy in TCRdb shows in-frame clones only, minus some. The data hold some 60,000 clones, with about 96% observed a single time. The specimen was PBMCs. The V call is TRBV7-2, the J call TRBJ2-4; the match to TRBD2 covers 13 bases. This TCR was sampled from a man aged 18 to 35 in good health and CMV-seronegative. CDR3 sequence reads: CASSQGLAGLSLYF. DNA of the CDR3: TGTGCCAGCAGCCAGGGACTAGCGGGATTATCGTTGTACTTC.